The T cell receptor (beta chain) described here comes from a study of blood T cell repertoires in COVID-19. Study-wide context: From T cells, B-cell-depleted T cells, or PBMCs came the material, which was cDNA or gDNA.

Before they entered the study, exposed participants had met a COVID-19 case within 2 weeks. V was pared by 6 bases and J by 3 bases, with 6 bases of the junction left unmatched. This CDR3 is 15 amino acids long. Germline CDR1 reads MNHEY; CDR2 reads SMNVEV (reference sequence). Per the authors' pipeline: Nucleated cell number was recorded as an estimate derived from reference gene primer amplification. The data were produced by immunoSEQ multiplex PCR, yet TCRdb's version contains in-frame clones alone and is incomplete. V, J and clone size derive from that table, while D and trimming were established from the DNA sequence. The sample holds about 320,000 clones, 85% seen once.

The specimen sequenced was PBMCs or T cells enriched from blood (not recorded which). The chain recombines TRBV27 with TRBJ2-7; 12 nucleotides match TRBD1. The TCR comes from a woman in her 30s who had been exposed to COVID-19. The CDR3 sequence: CASRGTGGLIYEQYF. The CDR3 region has the DNA TGTGCCAGCAGGGGGACAGGGGGCTTGATCTACGAGCAGTACTTC.